These 22 T cell receptor beta chains were all obtained from the same sample, sequenced in a study of CD8+CD57+ T cells in acquired aplastic anemia (dated by TCRdb to about 2018). Expansion of CD8+CD57+ cells had been shown by flow cytometry in the patients chosen for sequencing. Sequencing relied on an Illumina HiSeq 2000. Genomic DNA served as template for TCR beta VDJ combination and CDR3 sequence profiling. TCRdb trimmed the raw reads at Q25, called clones with MiXCR and kept productive beta chains. Rows with a matching CDR3 protein are joined into one entry that keeps the most common DNA and genes. This sample lists more than 150,000 distinct CDR3 sequences; almost 50% were detected once. The top ten hold 10% to 15% of the sample. Sequencing input: sorted CD4+, CD8+, or CD8+CD57+ T cells (not recorded which) from PBMCs. Receptors were obtained from a human donor with aplastic anemia.

This clonotype was detected many times. The V and J genes are TRBV5-4 and TRBJ1-6; tentative D call: TRBD1 (6 bases). The CDR3 has 15 amino acids. Trimming removed 4 bases from V and 4 bases from J, with 12 bases in between. Germline CDR1 and CDR2: SGHNT and YYREEE (reference sequence). CDR3 region: CASSKWTAYNSPLHF. CDR3 coding DNA: TGTGCCAGCAGCAAATGGACAGCGTATAATTCACCCCTCCACTTT.

The chain recombines TRBV2 with TRBJ2-3; no definite D call. Germline CDR1 SNHLY, CDR2 FYNNEI. Trimming left V 6 bases short and J 0 bases short, with 13 bases between. The CDR3 has 15 residues. CDR3 coding DNA: TGTGCCAGCAGCCAGTCCACAGCTAGCACAGATACGCAGTATTTT. Protein: CASSQSTASTDTQYF.

This sequence joins TRBV5-1 and TRBJ2-7; 9 nucleotides align to TRBD1. Germline V gene lookup returns CDR1 SGHRS and CDR2 YFSETQ. After removal of 5 bases from V and 6 bases from J, the junction contained 9 bases not matched to a gene. The CDR3 runs 14 residues. CDR3 amino acids: CASRWSGTGSEQYF. In nucleotides, the CDR3 is TGCGCCAGCAGATGGTCCGGGACAGGGAGCGAGCAGTACTTC.

V gene TRBV5-5 combines with J gene TRBJ2-5; unclear D gene. CDR1 and CDR2 from the germline V gene are SGHKS and YYEKEE (reference sequence). The CDR3 extends over 16 amino acids. Trimming removed 2 bases at V and 5 bases at J, with 19 bases between. Here the CDR3 reads CASSFITLTRMETQYF. The CDR3 DNA follows: TGTGCCAGCAGCTTTATAACGTTGACCAGAATGGAGACCCAGTACTTC. The variable domain in full, with the rest retrieved from reference TRBV5-5 and TRBJ2-5, is DAGVTQSPTHLIKTRGQQVTLRCSPISGHKSVSWYQQVLGQGPQFIFQYYEKEERGRGNFPDRFSARQFPNYSSELNVNALLLGDSALYLCASSFITLTRMETQYFGPGTRLLVL.

For the CDR3, the DNA is TGCAGTGCTAGCGGGGGGAGCCCCGGTACGCAGTATTTT. This gives the protein CSASGGSPGTQYF. The chain uses TRBV20-1 and TRBJ2-3; 7 nucleotides agree with TRBD2. With V trimmed by 3 bases and J by 8 bases, 8 bases remained unmatched. Germline-derived CDR1 and CDR2 are DFQATT and SNEGSKA (reference sequence). CDR3 size: 13 residues.

This chain connects TRBV29-1 to TRBJ2-7; 7 bases agree with TRBD2. CDR1 and CDR2 (germline): SQVTM, ANQGSEA. V shed 0 bases and J 0 bases; nucleotides not matched to a gene: 5. The CDR3 loop spans 15 amino acids. CDR3 DNA: TGCAGCGTTGAAGATAGGGAGGGGAGCTCCTACGAGCAGTACTTC. As protein: CSVEDREGSSYEQYF.

Ten or more counts support this clonotype. DNA for the CDR3: TGTGCCAGCAGTGCTGGGACCCATTACTACGAGCAGTACTTC. It codes for CASSAGTHYYEQYF. The chain is built from TRBV6-1 and TRBJ2-7; D may be TRBD1 or TRBD2 (5 bases each). Germline CDR1 MNHNS, CDR2 SASEGT. The CDR3 is 14 amino acids. Trimming shortened V by 4 bases and J by 3 bases, and 13 bases separated the two germline ends.

At least ten counts were recorded for this clonotype. The chain couples TRBV7-9 to TRBJ2-7, with a tentative D call TRBD1 (6 bases). Germline V gives CDR1 SEHNR, CDR2 FQNEAQ (reference sequence). V was trimmed by 1 base and J by 1 base, leaving 14 bases between them. CDR3 length: 16 amino acids. The CDR3 nucleotides are TGTGCCAGCAGCTTAGACGGTACAGGGCGATCCTACGAGCAGTACTTC. Its protein product is CASSLDGTGRSYEQYF.

This chain uses TRBV2 with TRBJ1-1; no firm D call. CDR1 is SNHLY, CDR2 FYNNEI, per germline. The CDR3 is 14 residues long. V was clipped by 6 bases and J by 4 bases, with 15 bases between them. This chain's CDR3 is CASSSAGGSTEAFF. The CDR3 region has the DNA TGTGCCAGCAGCTCGGCGGGAGGGAGCACTGAAGCTTTCTTT.

V is TRBV19 and J is TRBJ2-5; no reliable D call. The CDR3 has 13 residues. Per germline, CDR1 LNHDA and CDR2 SQIVND (reference sequence). Between the trimmed V and J ends, which lost 3 bases and 4 bases, there was a span of 9 bases. The CDR3: CASSMGLGETQYF. DNA of the CDR3: TGTGCCAGTAGTATGGGCCTCGGAGAGACCCAGTACTTC.

This chain links TRBV20-1 with TRBJ2-7; 8 bases agree with TRBD2. The CDR3 runs to 12 residues. J lost 4 bases, V lost 6 bases, and 5 bases had no gene match. The V gene's germline CDR1 is DFQATT and CDR2 SNEGSKA (reference sequence). In nucleotides, the CDR3 is TGCAGTGCCCGGGGGGGATTGTACGAGCAGTACTTC. Protein: CSARGGLYEQYF.

In its sample, this clonotype was seen a few times. The chain links TRBV7-2 to TRBJ2-3; D unclear. CDR1 and CDR2 (germline): SGHTA, FQGNSA. This CDR3 has 12 residues. V lost 6 bases and J 5 bases, leaving 9 bases between the germline ends. The DNA for the CDR3 is TGTGCCAGCAGTCGATCCCAAGATACGCAGTATTTT. Protein sequence: CASSRSQDTQYF.

This clonotype was detected once. The chain employs TRBV4-3 and TRBJ1-1; 8 bases align to TRBD1. The CDR3 loop spans 14 amino acids. The V gene's germline CDR1 is LGHNA and CDR2 YSLEER. V trimming: 3 bases; J trimming: 4 bases; junction bases outside the gene matches: 4. DNA for the CDR3: TGCGCCAGCAGCCAGAAGGACAGGGTCACTGAAGCTTTCTTT. The encoded protein is CASSQKDRVTEAFF.

This clonotype has at least ten counts. The chain has TRBV20-1 and TRBJ2-3, with 11 bases identical to TRBD2. V lost 6 bases to trimming and J lost 2 bases; unmatched junction nucleotides: 10. This CDR3 region has 16 residues. Germline CDR1 is DFQATT and CDR2 is SNEGSKA (reference sequence). This CDR3 reads CSATPGTSGATDTQYF. CDR3 sequence (DNA): TGCAGTGCCACGCCTGGGACTAGCGGAGCCACAGATACGCAGTATTTT.

The chain links TRBV3-1 to TRBJ2-7; 7 bases fit TRBD2. Germline-derived CDR1 and CDR2 are LGHDT and YNNKEL (reference sequence). After removal of 4 bases from V and 3 bases from J, the junction contained 6 bases not matched to a gene. There are 14 residues in the CDR3. CDR3 bases: TGTGCCAGCAGCCTTGGGAGGGTTGGCTACGAGCAGTACTTC. Protein: CASSLGRVGYEQYF.

At least ten counts were recorded for this clonotype. The V gene is TRBV2, the J gene TRBJ2-1, with no clear D. Trimming removed 6 bases at V and 5 bases at J, with 14 bases between. Germline V gives CDR1 SNHLY, CDR2 FYNNEI. This CDR3 contains 14 residues. CDR3 in amino acids: CASRDGSRHNEQFF. The CDR3 region has the DNA TGTGCCAGCAGGGACGGGTCTCGACACAATGAGCAGTTCTTC.

On this clonotype itself: One junction end disagrees with the germline gene, perhaps due to a read error. This sequence joins TRBV7-6 and TRBJ1-1; a possible D gene is TRBD1 (5 bases). The germline V gene has CDR1 SGHVS and CDR2 FNYEAQ. This CDR3 has 13 amino acids. The CDR3 DNA reads as TGTGCCAGCAGCTTATCAGGGCTCCCTGAAGCCTTCTTT. Its protein is CASSLSGLPEAFF.

This clonotype was counted at least ten times. The CDR3 region is CASSVVTGRGAEAFF. CDR3 nucleotides: TGTGCCAGCAGCGTAGTCACAGGGCGGGGGGCTGAAGCTTTCTTT. The rearrangement uses TRBV9 and TRBJ1-1; possibly TRBD1 for D (6 bases). Looked up from germline, CDR1 is SGDLS and CDR2 is YYNGEE. Trimming pared 0 bases from V and 6 bases from J, leaving 15 bases between. The CDR3 loop spans 15 amino acids.

This clonotype was seen only a few times. This chain joins TRBV12-3 or TRBV12-4 and TRBJ1-4, with D perhaps matching TRBD1 (6 bases). The germline V and J ends were trimmed by 8 bases and 2 bases, with 15 bases remaining between them. The CDR3 is made up of 15 amino acids. The DNA for the CDR3 is TGTGCCAGCGGGCGGCAGGGGTTGACTAATGAAAAACTGTTTTTT. Translation: CASGRQGLTNEKLFF.

The CDR3 protein is CASSLDEGFLETQYF. The CDR3 nucleotides are TGTGCCAGCAGCTTAGATGAGGGTTTCTTGGAGACCCAGTACTTC. J is TRBJ2-5 and V is TRBV7-6; maybe TRBD2 (5 bases). Germline V gives CDR1 SGHVS, CDR2 FNYEAQ. The CDR3 covers 15 residues. The V and J ends lost 1 base and 5 bases respectively, with 14 bases between them.

This chain links TRBV3-1 with TRBJ1-6; TRBD1 is a possible D gene (5 bases). The CDR3 has 14 amino acids. The germline V gene encodes CDR1 LGHDT and CDR2 YNNKEL (reference sequence). V was shortened by 0 bases and J by 10 bases, with 10 bases between the two germline ends. In DNA form, the CDR3 reads TGTGCCAGCAGCCAAGATCTGGGGCACTCACCCCTCCACTTT. Its protein product is CASSQDLGHSPLHF.

CDR3 loop: CASSETYSNQPQHF. CDR3 sequence (DNA): TGTGCCAGCAGCGAAACCTATAGCAATCAGCCCCAGCATTTT. The rearrangement links TRBV9 to TRBJ1-5; unclear D gene. With 3 bases removed from V and 0 bases from J, the gap between germline ends came to 7 bases. Germline lookup yields CDR1 SGDLS and CDR2 YYNGEE. The CDR3 extends over 14 amino acids.